This TCR beta chain came from a study of cytomegalovirus exposure and HLA in healthy donors (dated by TCRdb to 2016 to 2017). At the level of the whole study: According to an earlier analysis of 587 of the donors, 150 million to 200 million T cells yielded roughly 100 million unique TCR beta sequences and approximately 280 Gb of sequence data. An earlier analysis of several hundred of the donors used high-throughput TCR beta sequencing to judge whether each TCR beta V gene segment behaved as functional or pseudogenic. Approximately 300 gigabases of sequencing data and around 88 million unique TCR sequences made up an early release that covered fewer than 650 HLA-typed donors. Of the 300 to 500 genotyped donors, approximately 80% were placed in the genetic ancestry cluster associated with self-reported Caucasian donors. The study profiled the T cell repertoires of 500 to 800 subjects by immunosequencing and related them to cytomegalovirus serostatus. All discovery cohort repertoires had been generated on a single sequencing platform. A later genetic analysis used genome-wide SNP genotypes for about 65% of the 666 donors, treating that subset as a discovery cohort. Donor age, sex, ethnicity and CMV serostatus were compiled alongside the repertoire data. The study combined high-throughput TCR immunosequencing, statistical association of individual TCRs with disease status, and machine learning to predict cytomegalovirus infection status. The aim of the study was to test whether cataloging public T cell receptors could identify signatures of past pathogen exposure. Besides the first cohort of approximately 710 subjects, a separate validation cohort made up of 90 to 150 different subjects was used. Among over 350 genotyped donors of the cohort, an average of roughly 240,000 unique TCR beta nucleotide sequences were sequenced per donor, roughly 20% of them non-productive. HLA typing included class I and class II loci at four-digit resolution. Because of strong linkage in the cohort, a handful of DR-DQ haplotypes were treated as single units for association and clustering. The number of typed donors differed by locus: roughly 620-640 for A, B, C, DRB1 and DQB1; 522 for DQA1; 600 to 610 for DPA1; and about 450 for DPB1. A later analysis re-examined previously published TCR beta repertoires from several hundred donors and added high-resolution HLA genotyping to investigate patterns of TCR occurrence. Rather than using new phenotypic data, the later analysis identified candidate immune exposures from TCR beta sequences and from how often those sequences occurred across donors.

About this clone itself: Its antigen has not been determined. No much larger clone exists at a distance of one base, and base qualities are not known.

Here is what the overall study found, with its caveats: A later analysis found that most CMV-associated TCR beta chains appeared HLA-restricted, with HLA associations seemingly driven largely by CMV exposure. The authors suggested that the approach could potentially be generalized to other disease states and immunological phenotypes. A further reported finding was that TCR beta sequences accurately predicted the HLA-A and HLA-B alleles for most subjects in the first cohort. In this cohort, only TCR beta chains were sequenced, and detectable features were limited by the absence of alpha or paired-chain data. Correlated functional status among segregating V segments might be attributable to linkage disequilibrium, but an unknown experimental factor could not be ruled out. In a later genetic analysis, a missense DCLRE1C variant was associated with V-gene and J-gene trimming of TCR beta chains, and the association was replicated in an independent cohort. A total of roughly 160 TCR beta chains were listed by the study as associated with cytomegalovirus. A later analysis found that HLA-associated TCR beta chains were more clonally expanded and had lower generation probabilities than equally common non-associated chains. Broadly in line with IMGT annotations, most TCR beta V segments showed up in productive rearrangements about 87% or about 30% of the time in an earlier analysis of several hundred of the donors. While some public TCRs were present in many individuals, most TCR sequences turned up only very rarely across donors. A later analysis found that TCR association rates varied across HLA loci, with DRB1 alleles showing the most associated TCRs and HLA-C alleles the fewest. In both the original and validation cohorts, the classifier was reported to diagnose cytomegalovirus status with high specificity and sensitivity. The earlier analysis of nearly 600 of the donors excluded roughly 16 rarely observed V segments, including chromosome 9 orphons, because counts were too low. In vitro tests confirmed that a few of the cytomegalovirus-associated TCR beta chains recognize cytomegalovirus antigens. A cluster of highly shared sequence variants was judged likely to be a technical artifact of the sequencing pipeline. The only immune exposure information available for the cohort was CMV serostatus. A later analysis reported that several top co-occurrence clusters appeared linked to parvovirus B19, influenza, CMV and Epstein-Barr virus. Because HLA typing was missing for some donors at each locus, association tests included only the typed subset. Roughly uniform sequencing depth across donors was assumed in presence/absence analyses, although this assumption may not hold. A later genetic analysis reported fewer N-insertions in productive TCRs among donors in an Asian-associated ancestry cluster than the roughly 700-donor mean. A later analysis associated about 18,000 TCR beta sequences with specific HLA alleles at a false discovery rate of 0.05. Strong co-occurrence of HLA alleles, especially DR and DQ, made assigning TCR associations to individual alleles difficult.

Library generation was performed with the immunoSEQ multiplex PCR assay. For the multiplex PCR, a mixture combining 60 forward primers for TCR Vbeta segments and 13 reverse primers for TCR Jbeta segments was used. Amplification of the CDR3 region of rearranged TCR beta genes was performed with a multiplex PCR assay on genomic DNA. The Illumina HiSeq System was used to sequence the amplified TCR beta libraries as 87-base-pair reads. The study's processing was this. A later analysis counted approximately 76 million unique TCR beta chains across the 550 to 700 repertoires, and around 12 million of these chains were shared by at least two donors. A nearest-neighbor algorithm error-corrected the raw reads and collapsed the reads into unique sequences, merging closely related sequences to remove PCR and sequencing errors. CDR3 sequences were aligned to IMGT reference sequences to assign V, D and J gene segments. For a sequence to be retained, a match of at least six nucleotides was required to both a V gene segment and a J gene segment. Rearrangements were called productive when the CDR3 lacked stop codons and stayed in frame with V and J; all others were non-productive. CDR3 was defined according to IMGT convention as the region running from the second conserved V-encoded cysteine to the conserved J-encoded phenylalanine. Sequences without an unambiguous match to a single V gene segment were excluded from the earlier analysis of approximately 600 of the donors. In an earlier analysis of around 590 of the donors, a V segment was called functional when productive rearrangements were above 56.7%, and segregating when the standard deviation between donors exceeded 5%. A statistical classification framework was built for diagnosing cytomegalovirus status from the catalog of TCR beta chain sequences. In a later analysis, V and J genes were assigned by comparing TCR nucleotide sequences against IMGT/GENE-DB human TR gene sequences. In a later analysis, CDR3 sequences and most-parsimonious VDJ recombination scenarios were assigned using the TCRdist pipeline. In a later analysis, every TCR beta chain was defined by the combination of its CDR3 amino acid sequence and its V-gene family, and reads without a unique V-gene family were dropped. To address suspected cross-contamination and a sequencing artifact, a later analysis removed over 500 highly shared, low-generation-probability nucleotide sequences. In a later analysis, a clonal expansion index for each public chain was calculated from normalized within-repertoire ranks of inferred template counts. Generation probabilities in a later analysis came from a VDJ recombination model fitted to out-of-frame rearrangements, and those results were checked against IGoR. In a later analysis, TCR-TCR, TCR-HLA and TCR-CMV co-occurrence was scored with hypergeometric tests, and a repertoire-size bias correction was applied to TCR pairs. False discovery rates were estimated in a later analysis by permuting HLA or CMV assignments 20 times. A later analysis grouped co-occurring TCRs with DBSCAN, adding TCRdist sequence similarity when clustering within HLA-allele-positive subsets. Repertoires with fewer than 30,000 or more than 120,000 public chains were left out of co-occurrence clustering, as were several repertoires with anomalous nucleotide sharing. As stored in TCRdb, this immuneACCESS dataset retains in-frame rearrangements with V and J assigned. A fraction of the clones does not appear; measured against another copy, unresolved V genes explain less than half of the discrepancy, and the remainder lacks a known reason. The D gene and trimming were derived from the DNA, and the V and J assignments and clone size from that table. Across this sample there are under 150,000 clones, with over 60% seen only once. The ten largest account for approximately 0.93% of the sample.

In total, fewer than 750 healthy bone marrow donors made up the cohort. All cohort members were sampled while nominally healthy, although unrecorded immune exposures were likely present. Of the 600 to 750 cohort members, just under 300 had a positive CMV serostatus and just over 350 had a negative one, while no CMV serostatus was recorded for the donor. Each donor provided a peripheral blood sample, and peripheral blood mononuclear cells were used for TCR beta sequencing. Genomic DNA was extracted from the blood cell samples with the Qiagen DNeasy Blood Extraction Kit. The sequence came from a human donor in good health. Source material: PBMCs.

The CDR3 protein sequence reads: CASSPDRTNEQFF. The nucleotide sequence is TGTGCCAGCAGCCCCGACAGAACCAATGAGCAGTTCTTC. Here the chain combines TRBV7-3 and TRBJ2-1, and possibly TRBD1, on 5 matching bases. The CDR3 starts with the cysteine, ends with the phenylalanine, and has 13 residues. The entry retains the CDR3 DNA only, 39 bases that are in frame from base 1. The germline V gene gives CDR1 as SGHTA and CDR2 as FQGTGA. Deletion took 5 bases off V and 6 bases off J, with a span of 11 bases between the germline ends. Here the CDR3 is joined to the reference TRBV7-3 and TRBJ2-1 genes, and the full variable domain is: GAGVSQTPSNKVTEKGKYVELRCDPISGHTALYWYRQSLGQGPEFLIYFQGTGAADDSGLPNDRFFAVRPEGSVSTLKIQRTERGDSAVYLCASSPDRTNEQFFGPGTRLTVL.